These T cell receptor beta chains were read from a single sample in a study of blood T cell repertoires in COVID-19. The method was immunoSEQ multiplex PCR; TCRdb's version includes in-frame clones alone and lacks a portion of them. The sample contains some 250,000 clones, about 85% of which appear only once. Sequenced input: peripheral blood. These receptors originate from a woman older than 75 with acute or convalescent COVID-19. The CDR3 runs from the conserved cysteine through the conserved F or W. The order of the fields is J gene, D gene, V gene, clone size, CDR3 protein, CDR3 DNA. The D gene is left open where the match is weak. Size is omitted from some rows. Given values are once, few, many or a class for expanded clones.

j_call: TRBJ2-1
d_call: TRBD1
v_call: TRBV28
clone_size: .
cdr3_aa: CASRRGQGGNEQFF
cdr3_nt: TGTGCCAGCCGCCGGGGACAGGGGGGGAATGAGCAGTTCTTC

j_call: TRBJ2-1
d_call: .
v_call: TRBV5-1
clone_size: .
cdr3_aa: CASSSGVGIGNEQFF
cdr3_nt: TGCGCCAGCAGTTCAGGGGTGGGGATAGGGAATGAGCAGTTCTTC

j_call: TRBJ2-1
d_call: .
v_call: TRBV21-1
clone_size: .
cdr3_aa: CASSKEGGEKCNEQFF
cdr3_nt: TGTGCCAGCAGCAAAGAGGGGGGGGAGAAGTGCAATGAGCAGTTCTTC

j_call: TRBJ2-1
d_call: TRBD2
v_call: TRBV14
clone_size: once
cdr3_aa: CASSQVAAGGPREQFF
cdr3_nt: TGTGCCAGCAGCCAAGTTGCAGCGGGAGGGCCTCGTGAGCAGTTCTTC

j_call: TRBJ2-1
d_call: TRBD2
v_call: TRBV29-1
clone_size: .
cdr3_aa: CSVIRTSGGAAIYNEQFF
cdr3_nt: TGCAGCGTTATACGGACTAGCGGGGGCGCGGCGATCTACAATGAGCAGTTCTTC

j_call: TRBJ2-7
d_call: TRBD2
v_call: TRBV6-5
clone_size: once
cdr3_aa: CASRTREGSYEQYF
cdr3_nt: TGTGCCAGCAGAACTCGGGAGGGATCCTACGAGCAGTACTTC

j_call: TRBJ2-1
d_call: TRBD2
v_call: TRBV6-6
clone_size: few
cdr3_aa: CASSRSGRANRRYNEQFF
cdr3_nt: TGTGCCAGCAGTCGTAGCGGGAGGGCCAACCGGCGGTACAATGAGCAGTTCTTC

j_call: TRBJ1-6
d_call: .
v_call: TRBV3-1/TRBV3-2
clone_size: .
cdr3_aa: CASSQDRAGWGSPLHF
cdr3_nt: TGTGCCAGCAGCCAAGATAGGGCAGGGTGGGGTTCACCCCTCCACTTT

j_call: TRBJ1-4
d_call: TRBD1
v_call: TRBV28
clone_size: .
cdr3_aa: CASSFQYRGGRVFF
cdr3_nt: TGTGCCAGCAGTTTCCAATACAGGGGGGGAAGGGTATTTTTT

j_call: TRBJ2-7
d_call: TRBD2
v_call: TRBV7-8
clone_size: .
cdr3_aa: CASSLSLAGGLGYEQYF
cdr3_nt: TGTGCCAGCAGCTTATCACTAGCGGGAGGGCTTGGGTACGAGCAGTACTTC

j_call: TRBJ2-3
d_call: TRBD2
v_call: TRBV7-3
clone_size: .
cdr3_aa: CASSLTGLAVRTDTQYF
cdr3_nt: TGTGCCAGCAGCTTAACGGGACTAGCGGTTCGCACAGATACGCAGTATTTT

j_call: TRBJ1-2
d_call: .
v_call: TRBV29-1
clone_size: .
cdr3_aa: CSVDVSGHYGYTF
cdr3_nt: TGCAGCGTGGATGTTTCAGGGCACTATGGCTACACCTTC

j_call: TRBJ2-1
d_call: .
v_call: TRBV3-1/TRBV3-2
clone_size: .
cdr3_aa: CASSQDRAVGEQFF
cdr3_nt: TGTGCCAGCAGCCAAGACAGGGCCGTGGGTGAGCAGTTCTTC

j_call: TRBJ2-5
d_call: .
v_call: TRBV30
clone_size: .
cdr3_aa: CAWSVRGQETQYF
cdr3_nt: TGTGCCTGGAGTGTACGGGGACAAGAGACCCAGTACTTC

j_call: TRBJ2-5
d_call: TRBD2
v_call: TRBV5-1
clone_size: .
cdr3_aa: CASSLGGSGEETQYF
cdr3_nt: TGCGCCAGCAGCTTGGGCGGGAGTGGAGAAGAGACCCAGTACTTC

j_call: TRBJ1-5
d_call: .
v_call: TRBV7-6
clone_size: few
cdr3_aa: CASSRRRAVGQPQHF
cdr3_nt: TGTGCCAGCAGCCGGCGCAGGGCGGTTGGACAGCCCCAGCATTTT